The 28 T cell receptor beta chains reported below all come from one sample, sequenced in a study of tumor-infiltrating lymphocytes in localized non-small cell lung cancer. Some clones are missing from TCRdb's copy, which holds only in-frame ones; the method was immunoSEQ multiplex PCR. The top ten hold 15% to 20% of the sample, which has about 6,400 clones, around 80% seen once. Sequencing input: uninvolved lung tissue not adjacent to the tumor. All receptors come from a human donor with non-small cell lung cancer.

Concerning this clone: One junction end does not reproduce the germline sequence, and a read error may be involved. The V call is TRBV7-3, the J call TRBJ1-2; 12 bases map to TRBD1. The germline CDR1 and CDR2 sequences are SGHTA and FQGTGA. The CDR3 loop spans 15 amino acids. The CDR3 sequence: CASSLIPGQGAGWAF. CDR3 DNA: TGTGCCAGCAGCTTAATCCCGGGACAGGGGGCGGGCTGGGCCTTC.

This chain's CDR3 is CASSRRGEKLFF. The DNA of the CDR3 is TGTGCCAGCAGCCGCCGGGGGGAAAAACTGTTTTTT. This chain joins TRBV13 and TRBJ1-4, with D perhaps TRBD1 (5 bases). This CDR3 has 12 residues. The V and J ends lost 5 bases and 8 bases respectively, with 9 bases between them. The V gene's germline CDR1 is PRHDT and CDR2 FYEKMQ (reference sequence).

V and J are TRBV15 and TRBJ2-1; tentative D call: TRBD2 (5 bases). Germline V lookup: CDR1 LNHNV, CDR2 YYDKDF (reference sequence). The CDR3 has 15 amino acids. Trimming shortened V by 0 bases and J by 4 bases, and 10 bases separated the two germline ends. Here the CDR3 DNA reads TGTGCCACCAGCAGAGATCGTGGAGGATACAATGAGCAGTTCTTC. Protein product: CATSRDRGGYNEQFF.

V is TRBV7-7 and J is TRBJ1-3; D remains ambiguous. The CDR3 has 18 amino acids. V lost 1 base and J 0 bases, leaving 16 bases between the germline ends. The germline gives CDR1 SSHAT, CDR2 FNYEAQ (reference sequence). For the CDR3, the DNA is TGTGCCAGCAGCTTAGTTCTACTACACCTACCCTCTGGAAACACCATATATTTT. Encoded protein: CASSLVLLHLPSGNTIYF.

The chain is built from TRBV10-1 and TRBJ1-2; D is ambiguous. CDR3 length: 14 amino acids. The germline V and J ends were trimmed by 6 bases and 3 bases, with 14 bases remaining between them. Germline V lookup: CDR1 WNHNN, CDR2 SYGVQD (reference sequence). The CDR3 spells CASRGPPRDYGYTF. CDR3 DNA sequence: TGCGCCAGCAGGGGTCCTCCAAGGGACTATGGCTACACCTTC.

The chain uses TRBV28 and TRBJ2-7, with D perhaps being TRBD1 or TRBD2 (6 bases each). CDR1 and CDR2 (germline): MDHEN, SYDVKM. The CDR3 contains 18 residues. Between the trimmed V and J ends, which lost 7 bases and 0 bases, there was a span of 25 bases. The CDR3 DNA sequence: TGTGCCAGCACGCAAGGGGGAGGCCGAAGACCCCCCTCCTACGAGCAGTACTTC. Amino acid sequence: CASTQGGGRRPPSYEQYF.

This clone has just one count. The V and J genes are TRBV6-6 and TRBJ2-1; 12 bases are a match to TRBD2. J gave up 1 base and V 2 bases, and 0 bases lay outside the gene matches. CDR1 is MNHNY, CDR2 SVGAGI, per germline (reference sequence). The CDR3 loop spans 16 amino acids. CDR3 sequence: CASSYLAGGSYNEQFF. CDR3 DNA: TGTGCCAGCAGTTACCTAGCGGGAGGGTCCTACAATGAGCAGTTCTTC.

The J gene is TRBJ2-5, the V gene TRBV29-1, with 7 bases fitting TRBD2. After removal of 4 bases from V and 3 bases from J, the junction contained 2 bases not matched to a gene. This CDR3 is 12 amino acids long. Per the germline V gene, CDR1 is SQVTM and CDR2 is ANQGSEA. The CDR3 sequence is CSVVAGEETQYF. CDR3 DNA sequence: TGCAGCGTTGTTGCGGGAGAAGAGACCCAGTACTTC.

The chain has TRBV7-8 and TRBJ2-7, with D possibly being TRBD1 (6 bases). V gave up 3 bases and J gave up 5 bases, with 14 bases separating them. The CDR3 length is 14 residues. The V gene's germline CDR1 is SGHVS and CDR2 FQNEAQ. The CDR3 reads CASSFITGKHEQYF. The CDR3 DNA sequence: TGTGCCAGCAGCTTTATTACAGGGAAGCACGAGCAGTACTTC. The full variable domain, rest sourced from reference TRBV7-8 and TRBJ2-7, is GAGVSQSPRYKVAKRGQDVALRCDPISGHVSLFWYQQALGQGPEFLTYFQNEAQLDKSGLPSDRFFAERPEGSVSTLKIQRTQQEDSAVYLCASSFITGKHEQYFGPGTRLTVT.

The chain recombines TRBV5-1 with TRBJ2-5, with TRBD1 identical over 9 bases. The germline gives CDR1 SGHRS, CDR2 YFSETQ. The V segment lost 5 bases and the J segment 4 bases; nucleotides outside the gene matches: 9. The CDR3 runs 15 residues. The CDR3 here is CASRSTGGLGETQYF. The CDR3, as DNA: TGCGCCAGCAGGTCCACAGGGGGCTTGGGAGAGACCCAGTACTTC.

The chain combines TRBV7-3 with TRBJ1-1; D is undetermined. V lost 4 bases and J lost 1, with 10 bases in between. CDR1 is SGHTA and CDR2 is FQGTGA in the germline V gene. The CDR3 is 14 amino acids. CDR3: CASSSSPGNTEAFF. The CDR3 coding sequence is TGTGCCAGCAGCTCCTCACCGGGGAACACTGAAGCTTTCTTT.

The V and J genes are TRBV11-2 and TRBJ2-7; 7 bases agree with TRBD1. This CDR3 has 11 amino acids. Germline-derived CDR1 and CDR2 are SGHAT and FQNNGV. Trimming cost V 6 bases and J 7 bases; bases outside gene matches: 3. The CDR3 nucleotides are TGTGCCAGCAGGCTGACAGGGGAGCAGTACTTC. Protein sequence: CASRLTGEQYF.

This clone showed up just a few times. The rearrangement links TRBV29-1 to TRBJ2-2; D perhaps matches TRBD2 (6 bases). CDR1 and CDR2 from the germline V gene are SQVTM and ANQGSEA. The CDR3 totals 13 residues. V was cut by 4 bases and J by 7 bases, with 13 bases left in between. The CDR3 DNA follows: TGCAGCGTTGGCGGGACCGGGGTCGGGGAGCTGTTTTTT. Protein sequence: CSVGGTGVGELFF.

The gene calls are TRBV28 and TRBJ2-7; tentative D call: TRBD1 (7 bases). The CDR3 length is 15 residues. CDR1 and CDR2 from the germline V gene are MDHEN and SYDVKM. V shed 3 bases and J shed 6 bases, with 18 bases lying between them. CDR3 sequence: CASSFRPGGISEQYF. In DNA form, the CDR3 reads TGTGCCAGCAGTTTTCGGCCAGGGGGGATTAGCGAGCAGTACTTC.

This sequence joins TRBV5-1 and TRBJ1-4, with TRBD1 as a possible D gene (5 bases). The germline CDR1 and CDR2 sequences are SGHRS and YFSETQ. The CDR3 consists of 15 residues. The ends were cut back, 0 bases at V and 13 bases at J, with 19 bases in the middle. CDR3 nucleotide sequence: TGCGCCAGCAGCTTGGCCCGCGGGCCCGGGGCGAGACTGTTTTTT. Translation: CASSLARGPGARLFF.

This chain links TRBV14 with TRBJ2-7, with D hard to call. In germline, CDR1 is SGHDN, CDR2 FVKESK. Trimming cost V 4 bases and J 6 bases, with 16 bases left between them. CDR3 length equals 14 residues. Here the CDR3 reads CASSPIGRIGEQYF. CDR3 DNA: TGTGCCAGCAGCCCGATCGGACGGATCGGCGAGCAGTACTTC.

V usage is TRBV4-3 and J usage is TRBJ1-1; 9 bases agree with TRBD1. The CDR3 is made up of 16 amino acids. The J segment lost 0 bases and the V segment lost 1 base, leaving 3 bases of the junction unmatched. Germline CDR1 and CDR2: LGHNA and YSLEER. The CDR3 sequence: CASSQGTGGLNTEAFF. The CDR3 nucleotides are TGCGCCAGCAGCCAAGGAACAGGGGGCTTGAACACTGAAGCTTTCTTT.

This sequence joins TRBV19 and TRBJ1-1; D perhaps matches TRBD1 (6 bases). Per the germline V gene, CDR1 is LNHDA and CDR2 is SQIVND (reference sequence). CDR3 length: 16 amino acids. V was trimmed by 4 bases and J by 11 bases, leaving 26 bases between them. The CDR3 DNA is TGTGCCAGTAGTAAGGGGGTGGCAGATAAATCCAGGCGGGCTTTCTTT. Amino acid sequence: CASSKGVADKSRRAFF.

J is TRBJ1-1 and V is TRBV6-4; 9 bases are a match to TRBD1. From germline, CDR1 is MRHNA and CDR2 SNTAGT. Trimming removed 0 bases from V and 3 bases from J; junction bases left unmatched: 11. The CDR3 has 18 amino acids. For the CDR3, the DNA is TGTGCCAGCAGTGACTCGAGTCGTGGGACAGGGACGGACACTGAAGCTTTCTTT. It encodes CASSDSSRGTGTDTEAFF.

In this sample, this clone turned up a few times. This chain uses TRBV2 with TRBJ1-1; D remains ambiguous. In germline, CDR1 is SNHLY, CDR2 FYNNEI. V lost 1 base to trimming and J lost 11 bases, with 8 bases between them. This CDR3 spans 11 amino acids. CDR3 DNA: TGTGCCAGCAGTGAAGTAAGTAGGGCTTTCTTT. Translation: CASSEVSRAFF.

This chain connects TRBV19 to TRBJ1-5; D gene ambiguous. Germline V gene lookup returns CDR1 LNHDA and CDR2 SQIVND (reference sequence). The V gene lost 4 bases and the J gene lost 1 base, with 17 bases spanning the gap. The CDR3 runs to 17 residues. CDR3 sequence (DNA): TGTGCCAGTAGTAGTGGAGTGGGTAGGGCGAGCAATCAGCCCCAGCATTTT. Translating gives CASSSGVGRASNQPQHF.

This chain links TRBV10-1 with TRBJ2-3; no firm D call. The length of the CDR3 is 16 residues. Germline values: CDR1 WNHNN, CDR2 SYGVQD (reference sequence). Trimming took 3 bases from V and 2 from J, leaving 15 bases between them. The CDR3 DNA reads as TGCGCCAGCAGTGAACGGGCAGGCATCGACACAGATACGCAGTATTTT. Translating gives CASSERAGIDTDTQYF.

J is TRBJ2-7 and V is TRBV7-9; D remains unclear. The CDR3 has 14 amino acids. Germline V CDR1 and CDR2: SEHNR, FQNEAQ (reference sequence). V lost 5 bases to trimming and J lost 3 bases, with 14 bases between them. CDR3 sequence (DNA): TGTGCCAGCAGCCCACCCCGCGGAAACTACGAGCAGTACTTC. Its translation is CASSPPRGNYEQYF.

A few counts support this clone. This CDR3 reads CASSEATWRSQETQYF. The CDR3 DNA reads as TGTGCCAGCAGTGAAGCGACGTGGAGGTCCCAAGAGACCCAGTACTTC. The V call is TRBV6-1, the J call TRBJ2-5; tentatively, D is TRBD2 (5 bases). Trimming took off 0 bases at V and 1 base at J, with 12 bases between the two ends. The CDR3 length is 16 residues. Germline assignment: CDR1 MNHNS and CDR2 SASEGT.

The chain carries TRBV15 and TRBJ1-1; a weak D match, TRBD1 (5 bases). Looked up from germline, CDR1 is LNHNV and CDR2 is YYDKDF (reference sequence). The CDR3 has 16 residues. V was cut by 0 bases and J by 1 base, with 12 bases left in between. CDR3 sequence: CATSRDRWQGNTEAFF. CDR3 bases: TGTGCCACCAGCAGAGATAGGTGGCAGGGGAACACTGAAGCTTTCTTT. The variable domain in full, completed from reference TRBV15 and TRBJ1-1, reads DAMVIQNPRYQVTQFGKPVTLSCSQTLNHNVMYWYQQKSSQAPKLLFHYYDKDFNNEADTPDNFQSRRPNTSFCFLDIRSPGLGDTAMYLCATSRDRWQGNTEAFFGQGTRLTVV.

This clone was counted a few times. The V call is TRBV5-1, the J call TRBJ2-7; weak D call: TRBD1 (6 bases). There are 15 residues in the CDR3. The V end was cut by 1 base, the J end by 5 bases, with 16 bases between. CDR1 and CDR2 from the germline V gene are SGHRS and YFSETQ. CDR3 nucleotides: TGCGCCAGCAGCTTGAACAGGGTGGGTTCCCACGAGCAGTACTTC. Its translation is CASSLNRVGSHEQYF.

The rearrangement joins TRBV5-1 to TRBJ2-3, with 7 positions matching TRBD2. The CDR3 extends over 17 amino acids. The germline gives CDR1 SGHRS, CDR2 YFSETQ. The junction had 11 bases not matched to a gene; V was cut back by 4 bases and J by 0 bases. CDR3 amino acids: CASSLFPSGASTDTQYF. The CDR3 DNA follows: TGCGCCAGCAGCCTCTTTCCTAGCGGAGCTAGCACAGATACGCAGTATTTT.

V gene TRBV19 combines with J gene TRBJ1-1; D is ambiguous. Deletions cut 3 bases from V and 11 bases from J, with 13 bases between. Germline V lookup: CDR1 LNHDA, CDR2 SQIVND (reference sequence). This CDR3 contains 12 residues. The CDR3 DNA reads as TGTGCCAGTAGTATGCCTCGATTGGTCGCTTTCTTT. It yields the protein CASSMPRLVAFF.